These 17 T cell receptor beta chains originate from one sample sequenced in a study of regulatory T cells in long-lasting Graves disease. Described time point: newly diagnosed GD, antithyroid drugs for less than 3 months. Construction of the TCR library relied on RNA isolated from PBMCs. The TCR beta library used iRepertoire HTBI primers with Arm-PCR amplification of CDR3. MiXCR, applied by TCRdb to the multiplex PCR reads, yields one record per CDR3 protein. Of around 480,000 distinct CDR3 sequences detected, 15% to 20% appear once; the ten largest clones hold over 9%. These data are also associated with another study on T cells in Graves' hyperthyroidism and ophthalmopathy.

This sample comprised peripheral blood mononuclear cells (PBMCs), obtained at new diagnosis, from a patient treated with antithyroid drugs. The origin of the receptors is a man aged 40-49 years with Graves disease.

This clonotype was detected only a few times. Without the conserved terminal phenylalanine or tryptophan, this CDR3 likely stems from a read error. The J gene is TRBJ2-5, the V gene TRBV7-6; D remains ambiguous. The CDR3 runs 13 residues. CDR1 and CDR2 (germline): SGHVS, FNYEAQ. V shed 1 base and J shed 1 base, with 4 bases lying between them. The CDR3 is CASSLVSQETQYS. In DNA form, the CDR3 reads TGTGCCAGCAGCTTAGTATCCCAAGAGACCCAGTACTCC.

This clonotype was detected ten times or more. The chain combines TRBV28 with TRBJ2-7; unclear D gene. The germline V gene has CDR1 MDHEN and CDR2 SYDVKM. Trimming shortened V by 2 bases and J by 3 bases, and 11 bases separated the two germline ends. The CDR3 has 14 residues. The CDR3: CASSLGQAFYEQYF. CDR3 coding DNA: TGTGCCAGCAGTTTAGGTCAGGCATTCTACGAGCAGTACTTC. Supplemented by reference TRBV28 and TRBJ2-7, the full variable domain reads DVKVTQSSRYLVKRTGEKVFLECVQDMDHENMFWYRQDPGLGLRLIYFSYDVKMKEKGDIPEGYSVSREKKERFSLILESASTNQTSMYLCASSLGQAFYEQYFGPGTRLTVT.

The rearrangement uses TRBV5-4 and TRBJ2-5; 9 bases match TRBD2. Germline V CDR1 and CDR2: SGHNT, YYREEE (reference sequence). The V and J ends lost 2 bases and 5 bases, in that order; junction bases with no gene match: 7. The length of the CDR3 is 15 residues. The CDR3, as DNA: TGTGCCAGCAGCTTACCTAGCGGGGCCGGGGAGACCCAGTACTTC. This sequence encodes CASSLPSGAGETQYF.

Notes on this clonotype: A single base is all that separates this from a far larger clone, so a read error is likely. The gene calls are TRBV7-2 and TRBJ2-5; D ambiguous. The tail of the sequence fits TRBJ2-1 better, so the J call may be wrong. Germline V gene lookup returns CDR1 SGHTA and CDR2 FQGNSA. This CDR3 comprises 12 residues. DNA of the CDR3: TGTGCCAGCAGCCCTCCCACGGATGAGCAGTTCTTC. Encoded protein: CASSPPTDEQFF.

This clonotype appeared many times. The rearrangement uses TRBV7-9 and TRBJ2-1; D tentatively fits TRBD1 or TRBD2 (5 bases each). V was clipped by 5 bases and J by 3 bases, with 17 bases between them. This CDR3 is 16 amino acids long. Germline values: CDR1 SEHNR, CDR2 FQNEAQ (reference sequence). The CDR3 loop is CASSPRRVQGYNEQFF. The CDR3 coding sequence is TGTGCCAGCAGCCCTCGGCGGGTTCAGGGCTACAATGAGCAGTTCTTC.

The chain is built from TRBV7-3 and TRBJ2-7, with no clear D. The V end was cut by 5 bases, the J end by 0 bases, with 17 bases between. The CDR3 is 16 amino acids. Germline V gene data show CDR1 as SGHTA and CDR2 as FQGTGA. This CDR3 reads CASSQEEAARSYEQYF. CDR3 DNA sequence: TGTGCCAGCAGCCAAGAGGAAGCAGCCCGCTCCTACGAGCAGTACTTC.

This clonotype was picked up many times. The CDR3 DNA is TGTGCCAGCAGGCCCCAGTACGAGCAGTACTTC. Protein: CASRPQYEQYF. The V and J genes are TRBV2 and TRBJ2-7; D is uncertain. The CDR3 is made up of 11 amino acids. CDR1 is SNHLY, CDR2 FYNNEI, per germline. V was shortened by 6 bases and J by 4 bases, with 7 bases between the two germline ends.

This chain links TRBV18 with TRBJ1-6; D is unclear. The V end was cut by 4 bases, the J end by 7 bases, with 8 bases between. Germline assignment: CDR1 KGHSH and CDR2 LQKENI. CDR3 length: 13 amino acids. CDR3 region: CASSQVNNSPLHF. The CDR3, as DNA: TGTGCCAGCTCACAGGTGAACAATTCACCCCTCCACTTT.

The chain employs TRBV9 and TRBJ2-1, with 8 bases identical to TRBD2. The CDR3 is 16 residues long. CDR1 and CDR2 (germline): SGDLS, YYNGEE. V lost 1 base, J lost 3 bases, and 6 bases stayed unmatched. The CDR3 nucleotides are TGTGCCAGCAGCGTACGAAGCGGGAGCAACTACAATGAGCAGTTCTTC. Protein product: CASSVRSGSNYNEQFF.

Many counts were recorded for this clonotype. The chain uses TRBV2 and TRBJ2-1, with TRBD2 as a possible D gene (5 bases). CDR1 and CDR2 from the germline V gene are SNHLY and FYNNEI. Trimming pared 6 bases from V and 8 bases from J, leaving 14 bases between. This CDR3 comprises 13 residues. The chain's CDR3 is CASRGGPRYEQFF. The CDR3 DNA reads TGTGCCAGCAGGGGCGGGCCGCGGTATGAGCAGTTCTTC.

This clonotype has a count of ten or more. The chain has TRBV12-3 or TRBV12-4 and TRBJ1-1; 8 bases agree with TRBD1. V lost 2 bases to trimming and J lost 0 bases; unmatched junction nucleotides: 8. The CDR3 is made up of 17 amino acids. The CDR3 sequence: CASSLQGANSMNTEAFF. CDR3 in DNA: TGTGCCAGCAGTTTACAGGGGGCGAATTCAATGAACACTGAAGCTTTCTTT.

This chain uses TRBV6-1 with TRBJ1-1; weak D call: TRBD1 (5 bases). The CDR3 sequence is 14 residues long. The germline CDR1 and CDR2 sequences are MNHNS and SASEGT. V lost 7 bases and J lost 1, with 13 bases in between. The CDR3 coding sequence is TGTGCCAGCATTTCCGGGACGGCGAACACTGAAGCTTTCTTT. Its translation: CASISGTANTEAFF.

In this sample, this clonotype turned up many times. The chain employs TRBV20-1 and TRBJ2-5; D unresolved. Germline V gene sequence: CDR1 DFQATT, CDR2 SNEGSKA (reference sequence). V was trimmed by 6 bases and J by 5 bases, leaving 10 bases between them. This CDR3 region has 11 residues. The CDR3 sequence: CSAALGETQYF. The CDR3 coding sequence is TGCAGTGCGGCCCTTGGGGAGACCCAGTACTTC.

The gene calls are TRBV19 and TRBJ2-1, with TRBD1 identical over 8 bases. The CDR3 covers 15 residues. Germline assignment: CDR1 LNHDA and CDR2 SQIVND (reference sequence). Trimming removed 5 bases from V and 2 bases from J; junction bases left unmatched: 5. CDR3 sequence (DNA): TGTGCCAGTAGTCTCACAGGGGGGACCTACAATGAGCAGTTCTTC. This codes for CASSLTGGTYNEQFF.

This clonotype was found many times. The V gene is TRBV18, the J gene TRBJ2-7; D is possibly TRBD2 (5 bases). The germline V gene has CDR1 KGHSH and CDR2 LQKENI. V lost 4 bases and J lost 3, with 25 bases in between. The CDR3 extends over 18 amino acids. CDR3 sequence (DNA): TGTGCCAGCTCACGTCGGGGAGAATCACAATTATTACTCTACGAGCAGTACTTC. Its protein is CASSRRGESQLLLYEQYF.

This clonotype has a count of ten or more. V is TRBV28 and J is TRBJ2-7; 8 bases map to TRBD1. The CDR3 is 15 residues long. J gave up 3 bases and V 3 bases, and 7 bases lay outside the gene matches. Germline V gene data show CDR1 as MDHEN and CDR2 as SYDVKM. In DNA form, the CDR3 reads TGTGCCAGCAGTTTCGACAGGGGATCGGGCTACGAGCAGTACTTC. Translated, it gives CASSFDRGSGYEQYF.

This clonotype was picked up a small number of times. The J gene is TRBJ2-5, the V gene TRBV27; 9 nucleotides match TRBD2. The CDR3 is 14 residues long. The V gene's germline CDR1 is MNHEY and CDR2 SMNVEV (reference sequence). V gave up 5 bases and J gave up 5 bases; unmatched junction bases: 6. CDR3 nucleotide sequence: TGTGCCAGCAGTCCGGGACTAGCCGTCGAGACCCAGTACTTC. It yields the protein CASSPGLAVETQYF.